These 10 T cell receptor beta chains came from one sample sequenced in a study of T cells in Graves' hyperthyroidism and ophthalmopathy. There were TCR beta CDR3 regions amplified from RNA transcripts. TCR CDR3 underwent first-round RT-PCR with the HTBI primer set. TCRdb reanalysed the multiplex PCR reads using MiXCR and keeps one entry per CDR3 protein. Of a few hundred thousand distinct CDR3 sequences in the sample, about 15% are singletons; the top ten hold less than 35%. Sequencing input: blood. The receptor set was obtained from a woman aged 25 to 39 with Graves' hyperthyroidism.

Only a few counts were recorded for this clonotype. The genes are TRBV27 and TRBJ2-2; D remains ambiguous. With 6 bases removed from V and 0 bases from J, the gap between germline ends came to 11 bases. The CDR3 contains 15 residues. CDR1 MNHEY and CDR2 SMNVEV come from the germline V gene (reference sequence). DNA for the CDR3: TGTGCCAGCAGGCCCAGCCGCCCGAACACCGGGGAGCTGTTTTTT. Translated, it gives CASRPSRPNTGELFF.

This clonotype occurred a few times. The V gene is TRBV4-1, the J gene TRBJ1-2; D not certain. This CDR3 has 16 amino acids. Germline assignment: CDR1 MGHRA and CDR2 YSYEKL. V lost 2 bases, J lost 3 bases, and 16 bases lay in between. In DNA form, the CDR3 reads TGCGCCAGCAGCCAAAGGCCGGGAGGTGCGGACTATGGCTACACCTTC. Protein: CASSQRPGGADYGYTF.

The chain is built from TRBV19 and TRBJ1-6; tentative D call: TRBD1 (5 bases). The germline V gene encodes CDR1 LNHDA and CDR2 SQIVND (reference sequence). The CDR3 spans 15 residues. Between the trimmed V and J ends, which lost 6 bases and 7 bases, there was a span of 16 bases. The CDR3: CASSPDSPPNSPLHF. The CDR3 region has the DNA TGTGCCAGTAGCCCCGACAGCCCTCCGAATTCACCCCTCCACTTT. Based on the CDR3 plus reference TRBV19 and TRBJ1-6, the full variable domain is DGGITQSPKYLFRKEGQNVTLSCEQNLNHDAMYWYRQDPGQGLRLIYYSQIVNDFQKGDIAEGYSVSREKKESFPLTVTSAQKNPTAFYLCASSPDSPPNSPLHFGNGTRLTVT.

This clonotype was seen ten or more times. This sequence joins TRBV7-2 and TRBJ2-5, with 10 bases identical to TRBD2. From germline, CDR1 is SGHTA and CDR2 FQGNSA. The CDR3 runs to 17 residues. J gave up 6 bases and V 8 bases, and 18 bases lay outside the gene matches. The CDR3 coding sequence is TGTGCCAGCCCGCGGAGGATGGCTAGCGGGAGTAGGAAGACCCAGTACTTC. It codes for CASPRRMASGSRKTQYF.

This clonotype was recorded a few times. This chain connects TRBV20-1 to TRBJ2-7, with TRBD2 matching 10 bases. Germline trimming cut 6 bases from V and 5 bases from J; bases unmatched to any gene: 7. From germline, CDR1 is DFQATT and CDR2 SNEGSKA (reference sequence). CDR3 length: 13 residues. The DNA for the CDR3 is TGCAGTGCCCAGGGACTAGCGAGCCACGAGCAGTACTTC. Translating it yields CSAQGLASHEQYF.

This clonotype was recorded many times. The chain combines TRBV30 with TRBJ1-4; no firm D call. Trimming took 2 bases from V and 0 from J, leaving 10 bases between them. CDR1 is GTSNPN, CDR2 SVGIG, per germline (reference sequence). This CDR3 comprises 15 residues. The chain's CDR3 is CAWSTKLATNEKLFF. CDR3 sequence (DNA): TGTGCCTGGAGTACGAAGCTCGCAACTAATGAAAAACTGTTTTTT.

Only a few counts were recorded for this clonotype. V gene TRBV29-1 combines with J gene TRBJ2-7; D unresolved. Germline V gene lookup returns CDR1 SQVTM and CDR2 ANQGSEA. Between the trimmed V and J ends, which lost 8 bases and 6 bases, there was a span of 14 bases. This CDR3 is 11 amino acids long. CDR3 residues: CSLRKDGEQYF. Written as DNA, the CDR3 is TGCAGCCTCAGAAAGGATGGCGAGCAGTACTTC.

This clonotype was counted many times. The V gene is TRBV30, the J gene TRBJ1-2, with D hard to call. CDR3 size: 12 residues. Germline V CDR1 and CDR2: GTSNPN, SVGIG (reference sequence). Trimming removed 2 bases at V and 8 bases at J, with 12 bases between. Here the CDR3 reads CAWSLIYGGYTF. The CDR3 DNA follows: TGTGCCTGGAGTCTCATATACGGCGGCTACACCTTC.

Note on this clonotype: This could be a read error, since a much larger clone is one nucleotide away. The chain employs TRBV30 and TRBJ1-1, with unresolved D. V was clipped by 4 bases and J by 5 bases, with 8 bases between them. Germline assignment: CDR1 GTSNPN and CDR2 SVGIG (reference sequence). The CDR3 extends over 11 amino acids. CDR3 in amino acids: CAWTRRTEAFF. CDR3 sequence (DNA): TGTGCCTGGACAAGACGGACTGAAGCTTTCTTT.

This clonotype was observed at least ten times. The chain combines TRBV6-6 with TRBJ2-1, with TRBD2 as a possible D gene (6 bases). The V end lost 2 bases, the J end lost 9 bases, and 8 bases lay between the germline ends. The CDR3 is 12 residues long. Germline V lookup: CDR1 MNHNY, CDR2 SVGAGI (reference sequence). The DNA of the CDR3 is TGTGCCAGCAGTTACCGGCGGGGTGAGCAGTTCTTC. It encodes CASSYRRGEQFF.